The 19 T cell receptor beta chains reported below all come from one sample, sequenced in a study of OX40 agonist ivuxolimab in advanced cancers. The protocol was immunoSEQ multiplex PCR, while the TCRdb copy is restricted to in-frame clones and leaves out a portion. The table has tens of thousands of clones, around 90% seen once; the top ten hold less than 12%. The input for sequencing was CD4+ or CD8+ T cells sorted from blood, taken in a trial of the OX40 agonist ivuxolimab. These receptors all stem from an adult with an advanced solid tumor such as melanoma, head and neck, liver or kidney cancer.

The chain has TRBV19 and TRBJ1-3, with 7 positions matching TRBD1. The ends lost 4 bases at V and 2 bases at J; junction bases unmatched: 5. CDR1 LNHDA and CDR2 SQIVND come from the germline V gene (reference sequence). The CDR3 consists of 15 residues. CDR3 nucleotide sequence: TGTGCCAGTAGTACCCCTACAGGGGCTGGAAACACCATATATTTT. Translating it yields CASSTPTGAGNTIYF.

The chain joins TRBV19 to TRBJ2-3, with a weak D call TRBD2 (5 bases). Looked up from germline, CDR1 is LNHDA and CDR2 is SQIVND (reference sequence). The CDR3 runs 16 residues. Trimming cost V 0 bases and J 4 bases, with 14 bases left between them. CDR3 region: CASSIDPPSLADTQYF. The CDR3 DNA reads as TGTGCCAGTAGTATAGATCCCCCGTCACTAGCAGATACGCAGTATTTT.

J is TRBJ1-5 and V is TRBV19; 7 bases map to TRBD1. The CDR3 contains 14 residues. J lost 6 bases, V lost 3 bases, and 5 bases had no gene match. Germline lookup yields CDR1 LNHDA and CDR2 SQIVND (reference sequence). The CDR3 protein is CASSIRQGFQPQHF. CDR3 coding DNA: TGTGCCAGTAGTATCCGACAGGGTTTTCAGCCCCAGCATTTT.

The chain uses TRBV19 and TRBJ2-2; D ambiguous. V was pared by 4 bases and J by 6 bases, with 12 bases between. Germline CDR1 is LNHDA and CDR2 is SQIVND (reference sequence). CDR3 size: 14 residues. CDR3: CASSTLTFAGELFF. Written as DNA, the CDR3 is TGTGCCAGTAGTACCCTAACATTCGCCGGGGAGCTGTTTTTT.

As DNA, the CDR3 is TGCGCCAGCAGCTTGGATTTATGGGGGGAGGAGAACGAGCAGTACTTC. Its protein is CASSLDLWGEENEQYF. The genes are TRBV5-1 and TRBJ2-7, with TRBD2 as a possible D gene (6 bases). This CDR3 has 16 residues. The germline CDR1 and CDR2 sequences are SGHRS and YFSETQ. Trimming took off 0 bases at V and 5 bases at J, with 18 bases between the two ends.

The chain is built from TRBV5-5 and TRBJ1-4; D is undetermined. The CDR3 loop spans 16 amino acids. Trimming removed 3 bases from V and 0 bases from J, with 12 bases in between. CDR1 and CDR2 from the germline V gene are SGHKS and YYEKEE (reference sequence). The CDR3 DNA reads TGTGCCAGCAGCTGGACGGCGTCCCCAACTAATGAAAAACTGTTTTTT. Translating it yields CASSWTASPTNEKLFF.

The CDR3 here is CASSWGGTNTDTQYF. CDR3 in DNA: TGTGCCAGCAGCTGGGGCGGGACCAACACAGATACGCAGTATTTT. This sequence joins TRBV5-6 and TRBJ2-3, with TRBD2 as a possible D gene (6 bases). V shed 3 bases and J shed 2 bases, with 13 bases lying between them. This CDR3 contains 15 residues. Germline CDR1 reads SGHDT; CDR2 reads YYEEEE.

This chain links TRBV9 with TRBJ2-7, with D possibly matching TRBD2 (6 bases). The length of the CDR3 is 17 residues. The germline gives CDR1 SGDLS, CDR2 YYNGEE. Trimming shortened V by 0 bases and J by 2 bases, and 18 bases separated the two germline ends. CDR3 residues: CASSVVSTASETYEQYF. The CDR3 nucleotides read TGTGCCAGCAGCGTAGTGAGCACGGCTAGCGAAACCTACGAGCAGTACTTC.

This clone has just a few counts. This chain joins TRBV2 and TRBJ2-7; D not resolved. Trimming cost V 10 bases and J 2 bases, with 6 bases left between them. Germline loops: CDR1 SNHLY, CDR2 FYNNEI. The CDR3 extends over 10 amino acids. CDR3 protein: CATKPYEQYF. The CDR3 DNA is TGTGCCACCAAACCCTACGAGCAGTACTTC.

This rearrangement joins TRBV10-3 to TRBJ2-7; perhaps TRBD1 as D (5 bases). V gave up 3 bases and J gave up 1 base, with 22 bases separating them. Germline V gives CDR1 ENHRY, CDR2 SYGVKD. This CDR3 has 18 residues. CDR3 bases: TGTGCCATCAGTGATAGGGTTTCACAGGAAACGACTTCCTACGAGCAGTACTTC. Its protein product is CAISDRVSQETTSYEQYF.

This clone was seen more than once but under ten times. This rearrangement joins TRBV5-1 to TRBJ2-7, with D maybe TRBD1 (5 bases). Per the germline V gene, CDR1 is SGHRS and CDR2 is YFSETQ. The CDR3 is made up of 13 amino acids. The V end was cut by 2 bases, the J end by 5 bases, with 11 bases between. CDR3 coding DNA: TGCGCCAGCAGCTTCTGGGGCGGCGACGAGCAGTACTTC. This sequence encodes CASSFWGGDEQYF.

The V gene is TRBV6-5, the J gene TRBJ2-7; no definite D call. Germline CDR1 is MNHEY and CDR2 is SVGAGI. The CDR3 has 12 residues. Deletions cut 5 bases from V and 3 bases from J, with 8 bases between. This chain's CDR3 is CASSPELYEQYF. As DNA, the CDR3 is TGTGCCAGCAGTCCCGAACTCTACGAGCAGTACTTC.

The chain employs TRBV10-1 and TRBJ2-7; D is unresolved. This CDR3 region has 13 residues. Trimming stripped 4 bases from V and 2 bases from J, with 9 bases between. CDR1 is WNHNN and CDR2 is SYGVQD in the germline V gene (reference sequence). In DNA, the CDR3 is TGCGCCAGCAGTGCCAGATCGCCCTACGAGCAGTACTTC. Residues: CASSARSPYEQYF.

The rearrangement joins TRBV29-1 to TRBJ2-7, with 7 bases identical to TRBD1. CDR1 is SQVTM and CDR2 is ANQGSEA in the germline V gene. The trim removed 4 bases at V and 7 bases at J, leaving 4 bases unmatched. The CDR3 spans 11 residues. The CDR3 DNA is TGCAGCGTTGGGGACAGAGGGGAGCAGTACTTC. It codes for CSVGDRGEQYF.

V and J are TRBV20-1 and TRBJ2-3, with D tentatively TRBD2 (5 bases). V was shortened by 3 bases and J by 8 bases, with 9 bases between the two germline ends. CDR3 length: 11 residues. Germline values: CDR1 DFQATT, CDR2 SNEGSKA (reference sequence). The CDR3: CSARRASTQYF. The DNA for the CDR3 is TGCAGTGCTAGGCGGGCCAGTACGCAGTATTTT.

The rearrangement uses TRBV4-2 and TRBJ1-1; TRBD1 matches 7 bases. The J segment lost 1 base and the V segment lost 2 bases, leaving 13 bases of the junction unmatched. The CDR3 spans 18 residues. Per the germline V gene, CDR1 is LGHNA and CDR2 is YNFKEQ. CDR3 nucleotides: TGTGCCAGCAGCCAAAAGGACTACAGGGGTGAAAAGAACACTGAAGCTTTCTTT. Protein product: CASSQKDYRGEKNTEAFF.

The V and J genes are TRBV6-5 and TRBJ2-7; possible D gene TRBD2, 5 bases. CDR3 length equals 16 residues. V gave up 0 bases and J gave up 2 bases, with 14 bases separating them. CDR1 is MNHEY, CDR2 SVGAGI, per germline. The CDR3 is CASSYSVGGGTYEQYF. DNA for the CDR3: TGTGCCAGCAGTTACTCGGTCGGAGGAGGTACCTACGAGCAGTACTTC.

This clone has a single count. The chain is built from TRBV6-1 and TRBJ2-5; D uncertain. Germline lookup yields CDR1 MNHNS and CDR2 SASEGT. The CDR3 totals 14 residues. V lost 5 bases to trimming and J lost 4 bases, with 14 bases between them. The CDR3 sequence: CASSSMIGGETQYF. The CDR3 nucleotides read TGTGCCAGCAGTAGTATGATCGGTGGAGAGACCCAGTACTTC.

This sequence joins TRBV29-1 and TRBJ1-4, with a tentative D call TRBD1 (6 bases). The V and J ends lost 4 bases and 3 bases respectively, with 9 bases between them. The CDR3 covers 13 residues. Germline-derived CDR1 and CDR2 are SQVTM and ANQGSEA. CDR3 nucleotide sequence: TGCAGCGTTGTAGGGGGATCTAATGAAAAACTGTTTTTT. This sequence encodes CSVVGGSNEKLFF.